This T cell receptor (beta chain) was observed in a study of T cells in Graves' hyperthyroidism and ophthalmopathy. Germline V gives CDR1 LGHDT, CDR2 YNNKEL (reference sequence). This CDR3 spans 15 amino acids. The V end was cut by 3 bases, the J end by 5 bases, with 13 bases between. Investigators excluded patients with uncontrolled infection, other autoimmune disease, pregnancy or lactation. Thyroid ultrasound and orbital computed tomography, with clinical symptoms and serum thyroxine and TRAb, informed diagnoses. This clonotype was detected many times. Antigen: not known. There were TCR beta CDR3 regions amplified from RNA transcripts. When the TCR CDR3 underwent first-round RT-PCR, the HTBI primer set was used. TCRdb reanalysed the multiplex PCR reads using MiXCR and keeps one entry per CDR3 protein. This sample has about 360,000 distinct CDR3 sequences, with about a sixth found just once. Study observations and caveats: Peripheral blood also featured most of the thyroid clonotypes expanded above 0.001.

The rearrangement uses TRBV3-1 and TRBJ2-2; D might be TRBD1 or TRBD2, each matching 5 bases. Sequencing was done on a sample of blood. The TCR sequence derives from a woman aged 18-29 years with Graves' hyperthyroidism that later progressed to Graves' ophthalmopathy. CDR3 protein: CASSQGPRVTGELFF. In DNA form, the CDR3 reads TGTGCCAGCAGCCAGGGACCGCGGGTGACCGGGGAGCTGTTTTTT.